Listed below are T cell receptor beta chains from one sample, sequenced in a study of T cells after yellow fever vaccination. TCRdb processed the 5' RACE reads anew with MiXCR; each CDR3 protein has one entry. The repertoire consists of about 580,000 distinct CDR3 sequences, with less than 20% occurring once and the leading ten covering around 15%. Sequencing used PBMCs, obtained 4 to 5 days after the first yellow fever vaccination. Source of these receptors: a man between 18 and 35 years old who received the YFV17D yellow fever vaccine. CDR3s include the opening cysteine and the closing phenylalanine or tryptophan. The D gene is left open where the match is weak. Size is stated for part of the rows, as once, few or many counts, or as a class when the clone is expanded.

v_call	d_call	clone_size	j_call	cdr3_nt	cdr3_aa
TRBV4-1	NA	NA	TRBJ1-5	TGCGCCAGCAGCCAGTGGGACGGCGCCAATCAGCCCCAGCATTTT	CASSQWDGANQPQHF
TRBV6-4	TRBD1	NA	TRBJ2-3	TGTGCCAGCTGTTCCGACAGGGGCGGAATCCTTGGTACAGATACGCAGTATTTT	CASCSDRGGILGTDTQYF
TRBV7-3	TRBD1	once	TRBJ2-5	TGTGCCAGCAGCACCACCGGGACAGGGAAAGAGACCCAGTACTTC	CASSTTGTGKETQYF
TRBV10-3	NA	many	TRBJ2-5	TGTGCCGTGGGTTCTAGCGACCAAGAGACCCAGTACTTC	CAVGSSDQETQYF
TRBV7-9	NA	NA	TRBJ2-5	TGTGCCAGCAGCTCGTTCGGGGGCCGACAAGAGACCCAGTACTTC	CASSSFGGRQETQYF
TRBV18	NA	many	TRBJ1-1	TGTGCCAGCTCCCCTAGACAGAACACTGAAGCTTTCTTT	CASSPRQNTEAFF
TRBV29-1	TRBD2	few	TRBJ2-5	TGCAGCGTTGAAGGGGGGTCACTACTAGCGGGGGAAAAAGTAGAGACCCAGTACTTC	CSVEGGSLLAGEKVETQYF
TRBV28	TRBD2	few	TRBJ2-6	TGTGCCAGTCGTAGCGGGGGGGCAACTGGGGCCAACGTCCTGACTTTC	CASRSGGATGANVLTF
TRBV6-1	NA	few	TRBJ2-2	TGTGCCAGCAGCCTCATTCCGGGCACCACCGGGGAGCTGTTTTTT	CASSLIPGTTGELFF
TRBV19	NA	once	TRBJ2-6	TGTGCCAGTAGTATTTGGGCCAACGTCCTGACTTTC	CASSIWANVLTF
TRBV19	NA	few	TRBJ2-4	TGTGCCAGTAGCCCAGGGGCTACGATCGGGGACATTCAGTACTTC	CASSPGATIGDIQYF
TRBV15	NA	many	TRBJ1-4	TGTGCCACCAGCAGAGCCCAAATGGGAAAACTGTTTTTT	CATSRAQMGKLFF
TRBV7-9	NA	NA	TRBJ1-4	TGTGCCAGCAGCCCCAGGGGTAATAGGGAAAAACTGTTTTTT	CASSPRGNREKLFF
TRBV6-2/TRBV6-3	NA	NA	TRBJ2-7	TGTGCCAGCAGTTACTGGGACACCAGCCCCGACGAGCAGTACTTC	CASSYWDTSPDEQYF
TRBV6-5	NA	few	TRBJ1-6	TGTGCCAGCAGTTTCGGGACGGGGTATAATTCACCCCTCCACTTT	CASSFGTGYNSPLHF
TRBV5-1	TRBD1	NA	TRBJ1-4	TGCGCCAGCAGCTCGGACAGGGGAGGGGAAAAACTGTTTTTT	CASSSDRGGEKLFF
TRBV10-3	TRBD1	NA	TRBJ2-1	TGTGCCATCAAGCTCCCCAACCAGGACAGGGATGAGCAGTTCTTC	CAIKLPNQDRDEQFF
TRBV14	TRBD2	many	TRBJ2-3	TGTGCCAGCAGCCAAGCGGGACTAGCAAATACGCAGTATTTT	CASSQAGLANTQYF
TRBV12-3/TRBV12-4	NA	many	TRBJ2-3	TGTGCCAGCAGCTTGGGAGTGGGCACAGATACGCAGTATTTT	CASSLGVGTDTQYF
TRBV20-1	TRBD2	NA	TRBJ2-1	TGCAGTGCCGAGCTCAGGGAGGGCGAGCAGTTCTTC	CSAELREGEQFF
TRBV4-1	NA	NA	TRBJ1-5	TGCGCCAGCAGCCTCCGACAGACAAGCAATCAGCCCCAGCATTTT	CASSLRQTSNQPQHF
TRBV5-1	TRBD2	few	TRBJ2-1	TGCGCCAGCAGCTTGAGGGGGACTAGCGCCTACAATGAGCAGTTCTTC	CASSLRGTSAYNEQFF
TRBV27	TRBD1	few	TRBJ2-1	TGTGCCAGCCGCGGACAGGGTTTCTACAATGAGCAGTTCTTC	CASRGQGFYNEQFF
TRBV10-3	TRBD1	few	TRBJ1-1	TGTGCCACCTTGACAGGGGCTACGAACACTGAAGCTTTCTTT	CATLTGATNTEAFF
TRBV7-9	NA	few	TRBJ1-5	TGTGCCAGCAGCCCGGAGTGGAGGCGACAGCCCCAGCATTTT	CASSPEWRRQPQHF
TRBV4-1	NA	many	TRBJ2-2	TGCGCCAGCAGCCAGCCGGGGGACACCGGGGAGCTGTTTTTT	CASSQPGDTGELFF
TRBV7-2	TRBD1	few	TRBJ1-2	TGTGCCAGCAGCCGATACGACAGGGTGGAAGGCTACACCTTC	CASSRYDRVEGYTF
TRBV10-3	TRBD1	NA	TRBJ2-4	TGTGCCATCAGTAAGGGACAGGGCGGGGACATTCAGTACTTC	CAISKGQGGDIQYF
TRBV5-1	NA	NA	TRBJ1-3	TGCGCCAGCAGATCTCCCGGGACTGGAAACACCATATATTTT	CASRSPGTGNTIYF
TRBV29-1	NA	NA	TRBJ2-3	TGCAGCGTTGTGGGGACCCCGTGGAGAAATACGCAGTATTTT	CSVVGTPWRNTQYF
TRBV5-4	NA	few	TRBJ2-7	TGTGCCAGCAGCGACCGGGACACTAGCTCCTACGAGCAGTACTTC	CASSDRDTSSYEQYF
TRBV7-2	NA	NA	TRBJ2-2	TGTGCCAGCAGCTTCCCCTGGACAACCGGGAAGCTGTTTTTT	CASSFPWTTGKLFF
TRBV6-1	TRBD1	NA	TRBJ1-2	TGTGCCAGCAGTCCCGGGACAGGGGGATACTATGGCTACACCTTC	CASSPGTGGYYGYTF
TRBV18	NA	NA	TRBJ1-2	TGTGCCAGCTCTCAAGAGCGGGGGGCTCACTATGGCTACACCTTC	CASSQERGAHYGYTF
TRBV28	TRBD1	few	TRBJ2-2	TGTGCCAGCAGGGGACAGGGGGCCGGGGAGCTGTTTTTT	CASRGQGAGELFF
TRBV4-1	NA	NA	TRBJ2-4	TGCGCCAGCAGCCGGGTGGGGGGGGCGCCGGCCAAAAACATTCAGTACTTC	CASSRVGGAPAKNIQYF
TRBV4-3	TRBD2	NA	TRBJ2-3	TGCGCCAGCAGCCAAGATGGACTAGCGGGGGGGAGCACAGATACGCAGTATTTT	CASSQDGLAGGSTDTQYF
TRBV10-3	NA	few	TRBJ2-1	TGTGCCATCAGGGGGTCGGAACGAATTACCTACAATGAGCAGTTCTTC	CAIRGSERITYNEQFF
TRBV18	NA	few	TRBJ2-7	TGTGCCAGCTCACCACCGGGGAGGGGGCCCTACGAGCAGTACTTC	CASSPPGRGPYEQYF
TRBV20-1	NA	few	TRBJ2-5	TGCAGTGCTAGAGATAGCAGAGCAGGATGGGAGACCCAGTACTTC	CSARDSRAGWETQYF
TRBV20-1	TRBD2	NA	TRBJ2-1	TGCAGTGCTAGGGATGGGGGGGGGAGCGACAATGAGCAGTTCTTC	CSARDGGGSDNEQFF
TRBV7-6	NA	NA	TRBJ2-2	TGTGCCAGCAGCTTAGCGGTCCCGGCCGCGAACACCGGGGAGCTGTTTTTT	CASSLAVPAANTGELFF
TRBV7-3	NA	NA	TRBJ2-3	TGTGCCAGCAGCCCCCGGGGCGGGGAGGCAGATACGCAGTATTTT	CASSPRGGEADTQYF
TRBV13	NA	few	TRBJ2-6	TGTGCCAGCAGCCCGGGACGGACCTCTGGGGCCAACGTCCTGACTTTC	CASSPGRTSGANVLTF
TRBV4-3	TRBD2	few	TRBJ2-1	TGCGCCAGCAGCCAGGGGACTAGGAATGAGCAGTTCTTC	CASSQGTRNEQFF
TRBV18	TRBD1	few	TRBJ1-1	TGTGCCAGCTCAACGGATCCCGGGACAGCGAACACTGAAGCTTTCTTT	CASSTDPGTANTEAFF
TRBV7-2	NA	few	TRBJ2-6	TGTGCCAGCAGCTCATTACTAGCAGGCTCTGGGGCCAACGTCCTGACTTTC	CASSSLLAGSGANVLTF
TRBV4-3	NA	NA	TRBJ1-2	TGCGCCAGCAGCCAAGAACCGGGGGTGCTTAGGGGCTACACCTTC	CASSQEPGVLRGYTF
TRBV12-3/TRBV12-4	NA	NA	TRBJ2-1	TGTGCCAGCAGTTTACGGGTTGAGCAGTTCTTC	CASSLRVEQFF
TRBV7-2	TRBD2	few	TRBJ2-5	TGTGCCAGCAGCTCCTGGACTAGCGGGGAGTTGCAAGAGACCCAGTACTTC	CASSSWTSGELQETQYF
TRBV7-8	NA	many	TRBJ2-5	TGTGCCAGCAGCTTAGGAACTAATCTTGAGACCCAGTACTTC	CASSLGTNLETQYF